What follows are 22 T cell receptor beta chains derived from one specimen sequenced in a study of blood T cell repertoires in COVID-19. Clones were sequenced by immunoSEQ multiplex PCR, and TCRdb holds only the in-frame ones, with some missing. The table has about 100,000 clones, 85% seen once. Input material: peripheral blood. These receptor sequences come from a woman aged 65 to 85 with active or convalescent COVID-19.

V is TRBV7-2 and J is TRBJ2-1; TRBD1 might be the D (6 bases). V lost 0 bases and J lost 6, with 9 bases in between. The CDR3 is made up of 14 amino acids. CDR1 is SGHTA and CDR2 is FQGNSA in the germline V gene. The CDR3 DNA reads TGTGCCAGCAGCTTAGCCCCAGGGGTCAATGAGCAGTTCTTC. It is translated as CASSLAPGVNEQFF.

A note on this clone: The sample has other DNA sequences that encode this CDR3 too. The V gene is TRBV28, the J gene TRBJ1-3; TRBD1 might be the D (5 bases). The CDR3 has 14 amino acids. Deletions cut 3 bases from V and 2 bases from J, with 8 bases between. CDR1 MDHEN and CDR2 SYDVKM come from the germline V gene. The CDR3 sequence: CASSLSGAGNTIYF. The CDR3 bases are TGTGCCAGCAGTTTGTCGGGGGCTGGAAACACCATATATTTT.

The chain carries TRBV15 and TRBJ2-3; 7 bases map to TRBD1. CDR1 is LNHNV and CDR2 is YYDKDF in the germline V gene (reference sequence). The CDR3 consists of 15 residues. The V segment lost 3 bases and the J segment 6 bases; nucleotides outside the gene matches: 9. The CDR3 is CATSRDRPPKDTQYF. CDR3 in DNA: TGTGCCACCAGCAGGGACAGGCCGCCCAAGGATACGCAGTATTTT.

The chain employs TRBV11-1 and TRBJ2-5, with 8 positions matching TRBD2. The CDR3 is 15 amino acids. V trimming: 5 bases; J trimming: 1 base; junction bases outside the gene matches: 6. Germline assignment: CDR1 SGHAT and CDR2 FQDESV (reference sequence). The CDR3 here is CASSRGGPRQETQYF. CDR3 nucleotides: TGTGCCAGCAGCCGGGGGGGGCCGCGCCAAGAGACCCAGTACTTC.

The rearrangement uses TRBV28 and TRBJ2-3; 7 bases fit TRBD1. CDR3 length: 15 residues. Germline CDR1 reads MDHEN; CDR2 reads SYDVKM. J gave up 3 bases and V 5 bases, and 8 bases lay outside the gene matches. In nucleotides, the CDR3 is TGTGCCAGCAGTCAACCACAGGGGATGACAGATACGCAGTATTTT. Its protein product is CASSQPQGMTDTQYF.

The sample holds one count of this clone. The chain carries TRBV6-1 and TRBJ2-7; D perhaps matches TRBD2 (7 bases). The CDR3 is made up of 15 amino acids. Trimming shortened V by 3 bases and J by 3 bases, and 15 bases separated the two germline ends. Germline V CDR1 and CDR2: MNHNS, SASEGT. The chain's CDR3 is CASSEVAGAGYEQYF. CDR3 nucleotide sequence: TGTGCCAGCAGTGAGGTTGCGGGGGCGGGCTACGAGCAGTACTTC.

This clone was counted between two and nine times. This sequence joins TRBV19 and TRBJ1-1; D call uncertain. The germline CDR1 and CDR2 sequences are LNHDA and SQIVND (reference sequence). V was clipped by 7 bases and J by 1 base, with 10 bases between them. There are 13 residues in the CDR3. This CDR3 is CASIPRRNTEAFF. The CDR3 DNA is TGTGCCAGTATCCCTCGTCGGAACACTGAAGCTTTCTTT.

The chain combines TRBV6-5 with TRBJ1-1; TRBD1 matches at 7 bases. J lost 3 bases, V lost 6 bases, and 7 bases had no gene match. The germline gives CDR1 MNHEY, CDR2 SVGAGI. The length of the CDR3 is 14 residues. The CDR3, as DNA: TGTGCCAGCAGCTATCAGGGGGACTACACTGAAGCTTTCTTT. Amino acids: CASSYQGDYTEAFF.

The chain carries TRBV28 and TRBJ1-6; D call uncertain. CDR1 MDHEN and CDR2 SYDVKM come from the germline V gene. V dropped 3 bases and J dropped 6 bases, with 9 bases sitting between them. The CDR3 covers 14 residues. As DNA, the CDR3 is TGTGCCAGCAGTTTCGGAGCGGCTAATTCACCCCTCCACTTT. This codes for CASSFGAANSPLHF.

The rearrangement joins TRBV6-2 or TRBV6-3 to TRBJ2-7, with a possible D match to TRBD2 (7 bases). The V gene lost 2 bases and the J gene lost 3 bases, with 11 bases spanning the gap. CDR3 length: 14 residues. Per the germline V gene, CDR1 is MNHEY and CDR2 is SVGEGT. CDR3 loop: CASSYGGAGYEQYF. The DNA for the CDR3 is TGTGCCAGCAGTTACGGGGGGGCAGGCTACGAGCAGTACTTC.

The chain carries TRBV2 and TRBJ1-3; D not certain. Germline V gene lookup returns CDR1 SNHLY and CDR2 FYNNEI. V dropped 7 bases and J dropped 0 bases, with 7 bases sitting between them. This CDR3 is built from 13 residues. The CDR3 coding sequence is TGTGCCAGCACGGCGGACTCTGGAAACACCATATATTTT. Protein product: CASTADSGNTIYF.

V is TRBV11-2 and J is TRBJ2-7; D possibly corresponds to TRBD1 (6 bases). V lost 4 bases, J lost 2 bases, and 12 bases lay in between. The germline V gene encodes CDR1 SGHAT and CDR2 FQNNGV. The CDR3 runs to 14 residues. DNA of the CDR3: TGTGCCAGCAGCTCCAGGGGTGGGACCTACGAGCAGTACTTC. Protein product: CASSSRGGTYEQYF.

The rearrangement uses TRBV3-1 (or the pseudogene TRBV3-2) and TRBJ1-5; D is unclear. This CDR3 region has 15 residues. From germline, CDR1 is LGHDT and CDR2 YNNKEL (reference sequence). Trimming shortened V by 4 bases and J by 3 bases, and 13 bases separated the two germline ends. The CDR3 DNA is TGTGCCAGCAGCCGGAGCTCGGCCCACAATCAGCCCCAGCATTTT. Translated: CASSRSSAHNQPQHF.

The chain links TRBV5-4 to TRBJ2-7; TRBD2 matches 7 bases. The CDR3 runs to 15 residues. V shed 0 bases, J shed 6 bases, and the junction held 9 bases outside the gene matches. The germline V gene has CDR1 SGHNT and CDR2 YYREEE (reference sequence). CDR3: CASSLVGGGPSEQYF. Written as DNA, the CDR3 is TGTGCCAGCAGCTTGGTTGGGGGAGGGCCCTCCGAGCAGTACTTC.

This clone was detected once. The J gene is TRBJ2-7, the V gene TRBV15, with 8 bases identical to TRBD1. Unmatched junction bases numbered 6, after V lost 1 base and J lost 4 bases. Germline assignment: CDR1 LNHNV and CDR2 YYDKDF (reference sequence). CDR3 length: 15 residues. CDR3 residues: CATSRGAGGLYEQYF. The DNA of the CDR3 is TGTGCCACCAGCAGAGGAGCAGGGGGCCTTTACGAGCAGTACTTC.

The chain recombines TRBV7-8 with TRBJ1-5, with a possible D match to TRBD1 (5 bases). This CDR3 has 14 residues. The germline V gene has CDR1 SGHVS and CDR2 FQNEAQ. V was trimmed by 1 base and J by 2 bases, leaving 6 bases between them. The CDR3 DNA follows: TGTGCCAGCAGCTTAGTCAGGGGCAATCAGCCCCAGCATTTT. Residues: CASSLVRGNQPQHF. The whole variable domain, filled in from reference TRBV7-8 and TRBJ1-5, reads GAGVSQSPRYKVAKRGQDVALRCDPISGHVSLFWYQQALGQGPEFLTYFQNEAQLDKSGLPSDRFFAERPEGSVSTLKIQRTQQEDSAVYLCASSLVRGNQPQHFGDGTRLSIL.

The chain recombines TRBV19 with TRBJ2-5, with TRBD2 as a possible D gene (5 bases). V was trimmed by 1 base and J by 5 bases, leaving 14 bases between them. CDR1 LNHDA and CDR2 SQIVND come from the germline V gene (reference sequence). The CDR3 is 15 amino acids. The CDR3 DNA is TGTGCCAGTAGTATAGGTGGACTTACGCAGGAGACCCAGTACTTC. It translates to CASSIGGLTQETQYF.

The CDR3 DNA follows: TGTGCCAGCAGCCAAGTTAGTTACGATGAGCAGTTCTTC. Translated: CASSQVSYDEQFF. V is TRBV3-1 (or the pseudogene TRBV3-2) and J is TRBJ2-1; no definite D call. The V gene's germline CDR1 is LGHDT and CDR2 YNNKEL (reference sequence). V was trimmed by 1 base and J by 8 bases, leaving 9 bases between them. This CDR3 has 13 amino acids.

The CDR3: CASSLGTGGDEKLFF. The CDR3 DNA reads as TGTGCCAGCTCACTGGGGACAGGTGGAGATGAAAAACTGTTTTTT. This chain joins TRBV18 and TRBJ1-4; TRBD1 matches 8 bases. Trimming took 4 bases from V and 6 from J; bases not matched to a gene: 7. The CDR3 is made up of 15 amino acids. Germline V lookup: CDR1 KGHSH, CDR2 LQKENI.

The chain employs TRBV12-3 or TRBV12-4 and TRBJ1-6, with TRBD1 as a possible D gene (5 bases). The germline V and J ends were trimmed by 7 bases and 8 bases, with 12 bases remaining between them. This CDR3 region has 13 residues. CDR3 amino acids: CASTLRGDSPLHF. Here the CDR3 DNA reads TGTGCCAGCACACTTAGGGGTGATTCACCCCTCCACTTT.

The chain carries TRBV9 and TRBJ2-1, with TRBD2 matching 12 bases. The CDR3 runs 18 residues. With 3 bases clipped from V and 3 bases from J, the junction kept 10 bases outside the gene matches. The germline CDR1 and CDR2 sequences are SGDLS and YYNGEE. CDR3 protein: CASSGRRTSGNLYNEQFF. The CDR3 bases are TGTGCCAGCAGCGGAAGAAGGACTAGCGGGAACCTCTACAATGAGCAGTTCTTC.

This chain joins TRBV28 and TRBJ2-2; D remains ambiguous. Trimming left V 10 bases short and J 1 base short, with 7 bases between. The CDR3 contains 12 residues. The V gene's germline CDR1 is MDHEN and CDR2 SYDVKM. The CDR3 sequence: CATTENTGELFF. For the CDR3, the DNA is TGTGCCACCACAGAGAACACCGGGGAGCTGTTTTTT.